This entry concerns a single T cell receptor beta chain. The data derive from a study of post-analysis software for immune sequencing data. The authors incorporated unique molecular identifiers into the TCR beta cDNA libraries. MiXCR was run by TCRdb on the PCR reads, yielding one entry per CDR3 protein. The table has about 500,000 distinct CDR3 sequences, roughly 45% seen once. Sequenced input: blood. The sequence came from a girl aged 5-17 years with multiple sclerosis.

The CDR3 sequence: CASSPLEGGIYNEQFF. CDR3 sequence (DNA): TGTGCCAGCAGCCCCCTGGAGGGGGGCATTTACAATGAGCAGTTCTTC. The chain carries TRBV5-6 and TRBJ2-1; tentatively, D is TRBD1 or TRBD2 (6 bases each). Germline V gives CDR1 SGHDT, CDR2 YYEEEE. V gave up 4 bases and J gave up 4 bases, with 18 bases separating them. The CDR3 totals 16 residues.